The 14 T cell receptor beta chains presented below share a single source sample, sequenced in a study of T cell repertoires in cytomegalovirus infection (dated by TCRdb to about 2019). Sequencing relied on an Illumina HiSeq 1500. In TCRdb, the public reads were trimmed at Q25 with fastp and aligned with MiXCR, with productive beta chains retained. CDR3 protein sequences are deduplicated, and each keeps its most common genes and DNA. The sample profile shows about 490,000 distinct CDR3 sequences; 10% to 12% of them were found once. 9.5% to 13% of the sample is held by the ten biggest clonotypes. Sequenced sample: PBMCs. The receptors derive from a human donor in good health (CMV status not recorded). Some clones in this sample may be carry-over from other donors' samples.

This clonotype has a handful of counts. This chain uses TRBV28 with TRBJ2-3; possibly TRBD2 for D (6 bases). From germline, CDR1 is MDHEN and CDR2 SYDVKM. This CDR3 contains 12 residues. The CDR3 sequence is CGTRRVTDTQYF. The CDR3, as DNA: TGTGGGACCCGGAGGGTCACAGATACGCAGTATTTT.

Ten or more counts support this clonotype. CDR3 in amino acids: CASSVELAGGTQYF. In DNA, the CDR3 is TGTGCCAGCAGCGTAGAGCTAGCGGGGGGCACGCAGTATTTT. The chain combines TRBV9 with TRBJ2-3, with TRBD2 identical over 11 bases. The CDR3 has 14 residues. Germline V gene lookup returns CDR1 SGDLS and CDR2 YYNGEE. With V trimmed by 0 bases and J by 9 bases, 3 bases remained unmatched.

In this sample, this clonotype turned up many times. The rearrangement joins TRBV7-2 to TRBJ2-5, with TRBD2 matching over 13 bases. Germline V gene data show CDR1 as SGHTA and CDR2 as FQGNSA. J gave up 7 bases and V 4 bases, and 3 bases lay outside the gene matches. The CDR3 covers 14 residues. The CDR3 sequence: CASSSTSGGVTQYF. DNA for the CDR3: TGTGCCAGCAGCTCAACTAGCGGGGGGGTGACCCAGTACTTC.

This clonotype was observed many times. The V and J genes are TRBV7-9 and TRBJ2-5; possibly TRBD2 for D (5 bases). The V end was cut by 1 base, the J end by 2 bases, with 11 bases between. The CDR3 spans 15 residues. Germline CDR1 SEHNR, CDR2 FQNEAQ (reference sequence). CDR3 DNA: TGTGCCAGCAGCTTAGTCGCGGGCGGACAAGAGACCCAGTACTTC. As protein: CASSLVAGGQETQYF. Variable domain in full (rest from reference TRBV7-9 and TRBJ2-5): DTGVSQNPRHKITKRGQNVTFRCDPISEHNRLYWYRQTLGQGPEFLTYFQNEAQLEKSRLLSDRFSAERPKGSFSTLEIQRTEQGDSAMYLCASSLVAGGQETQYFGPGTRLLVL.

This clonotype was picked up many times. The chain carries TRBV7-9 and TRBJ1-2; 7 bases line up with TRBD1. J gave up 1 base and V 0 bases, and 2 bases lay outside the gene matches. The CDR3 spans 15 residues. Germline V lookup: CDR1 SEHNR, CDR2 FQNEAQ (reference sequence). The chain's CDR3 is CASSLAGQRNYGYTF. In DNA, the CDR3 is TGTGCCAGCAGCTTAGCGGGACAGCGTAACTATGGCTACACCTTC.

This clonotype came up many times. The J gene is TRBJ1-4, the V gene TRBV5-1; 8 bases agree with TRBD1. The V gene end was trimmed by 0 bases and the J gene end by 6 bases; junction bases not matched to a gene: 1. The CDR3 contains 14 residues. Germline V gives CDR1 SGHRS, CDR2 YFSETQ. The CDR3 sequence is CASSLETGDEKLFF. CDR3 bases: TGCGCCAGCAGCTTGGAGACAGGGGATGAAAAACTGTTTTTT. The full variable domain, completed using reference TRBV5-1 and TRBJ1-4, is KAGVTQTPRYLIKTRGQQVTLSCSPISGHRSVSWYQQTPGQGLQFLFEYFSETQRNKGNFPGRFSGRQFSNSRSEMNVSTLELGDSALYLCASSLETGDEKLFFGSGTQLSVL.

This clonotype was observed a handful of times. The V call is TRBV11-2, the J call TRBJ2-1, with 10 bases identical to TRBD2. Germline-derived CDR1 and CDR2 are SGHAT and FQNNGV. The V and J ends lost 3 bases and 7 bases, in that order; junction bases with no gene match: 6. This CDR3 has 15 residues. The CDR3, as DNA: TGTGCCAGCAGCTTCCTAGCGGGAGATACGAATGAGCAGTTCTTC. It yields the protein CASSFLAGDTNEQFF.

This clonotype has a count of ten or more. V gene TRBV20-1 combines with J gene TRBJ1-5; no definite D call. Trimming removed 1 base from V and 1 base from J, with 5 bases in between. CDR1 DFQATT and CDR2 SNEGSKA come from the germline V gene (reference sequence). The CDR3 spans 13 residues. This CDR3 is CSARAGSNQPQHF. As DNA, the CDR3 is TGCAGTGCTAGAGCGGGAAGCAATCAGCCCCAGCATTTT.

This clonotype was counted at least ten times. This chain joins TRBV19 and TRBJ2-2, with a possible D match to TRBD2 (5 bases). V was pared by 7 bases and J by 8 bases, with 20 bases between. The CDR3 totals 15 residues. The germline V gene has CDR1 LNHDA and CDR2 SQIVND (reference sequence). The CDR3 here is CASKEVGRRGGELFF. The CDR3 bases are TGTGCCAGTAAGGAAGTCGGTCGTCGAGGGGGGGAGCTGTTTTTT.

In its sample, this clonotype was seen many times. The chain links TRBV18 to TRBJ2-1, with TRBD2 matching over 8 bases. This CDR3 has 16 amino acids. The V gene end was trimmed by 4 bases and the J gene end by 6 bases; junction bases not matched to a gene: 11. The germline CDR1 and CDR2 sequences are KGHSH and LQKENI. The CDR3 sequence is CASSLTSTSATNEQFF. CDR3 DNA: TGTGCCAGCTCACTTACCTCGACTAGCGCAACCAATGAGCAGTTCTTC.

This clonotype was recorded at least ten times. The chain joins TRBV19 to TRBJ2-1, with 12 bases lining up with TRBD2. This CDR3 has 16 residues. Losses at the gene ends were 5 bases for V and 4 bases for J; bases not matched to a gene: 6. Germline V gives CDR1 LNHDA, CDR2 SQIVND (reference sequence). For the CDR3, the DNA is TGTGCCAGTAGTGCACAAACTAGCGGGGGGTACAATGAGCAGTTCTTC. Amino acids: CASSAQTSGGYNEQFF.

The table lists this clonotype with many counts. The chain carries TRBV29-1 and TRBJ2-1, with 9 bases fitting TRBD1. Unmatched junction bases numbered 6, after V lost 2 bases and J lost 4 bases. The length of the CDR3 is 15 residues. Per germline, CDR1 SQVTM and CDR2 ANQGSEA. CDR3 DNA sequence: TGCAGCGTTGAACAGGGGACAGGGCATTACAATGAGCAGTTCTTC. Its protein product is CSVEQGTGHYNEQFF.

This chain links TRBV15 with TRBJ1-2; unclear D gene. The CDR3 extends over 12 amino acids. Germline V CDR1 and CDR2: LNHNV, YYDKDF (reference sequence). Trimming took 0 bases from V and 10 from J, leaving 9 bases between them. Written as DNA, the CDR3 is TGTGCCACCAGCAGAGACAACGGGGACTACACCTTC. Its protein is CATSRDNGDYTF.

The table lists this clonotype with many counts. V usage is TRBV6-6 and J usage is TRBJ1-5, with 8 nucleotides matching TRBD1. The CDR3 is 16 amino acids. Germline values: CDR1 MNHNY, CDR2 SVGAGI (reference sequence). The trim removed 2 bases at V and 4 bases at J, leaving 7 bases unmatched. The CDR3 loop is CASSYTRTGWNQPQHF. In DNA, the CDR3 is TGTGCCAGCAGTTACACCCGGACAGGGTGGAATCAGCCCCAGCATTTT.